This TCR beta chain comes out of a study of blood T cell repertoires in COVID-19. The overall study: From the United States, Italy and Spain came samples of acute and convalescent COVID-19. T cells, B-cell-depleted T cells, or PBMCs supplied cDNA or gDNA.

Method: immunoSEQ multiplex PCR; TCRdb's copy keeps in-frame clones and lacks some. The data show around 160,000 clones, 88% seen once. V was pared by 0 bases and J by 3 bases, with 7 bases of the junction left unmatched. The CDR3 totals 16 residues. Germline-derived CDR1 and CDR2 are GTSNPN and SVGIG (reference sequence). Across 20 to 25 US areas, participants ranged in age from roughly 18 to 95 years. Cohorts were based on clinical histories the participants reported. V usage is TRBV30 and J usage is TRBJ2-3, with TRBD1 matching over 9 bases. The TCR originated in a woman aged 25-40 years with acute COVID-19. Sequencing used PBMCs or T cells enriched from blood (not recorded which). The DNA of the CDR3 is TGTGCCTGGAGTGTACAGGGGGCGCTGTTGACAGATACGCAGTATTTT. Protein: CAWSVQGALLTDTQYF.